This TCR beta chain is drawn from a study of pediatric ulcerative colitis. Comments on this clone: Its antigen remains unknown.

The CDR3 totals 17 residues. Per germline, CDR1 SGHAT and CDR2 FQNNGV. The ends lost 1 base at V and 4 bases at J; junction bases unmatched: 10. Study-level results: Compared with controls, ulcerative colitis showed greater blood-rectum clone sharing.

Rectal tissue came from one to two pinch biopsies taken at colonoscopy. Profiled with immunoSEQ multiplex PCR; TCRdb holds only in-frame clones, not every one. The data hold roughly 16,000 clones, with nearly 80% observed a single time. The chain is built from TRBV11-2 and TRBJ2-5, with TRBD2 matching over 9 bases. The receptor was isolated from a boy aged 5 to 17 who was a control in a study of pediatric ulcerative colitis. The sample taken for sequencing was gut tissue. CDR3 DNA: TGTGCCAGCAGCTTAGGGGCCTCCGGCGGGAGGGGAGAGACCCAGTACTTC. Translating it yields CASSLGASGGRGETQYF.